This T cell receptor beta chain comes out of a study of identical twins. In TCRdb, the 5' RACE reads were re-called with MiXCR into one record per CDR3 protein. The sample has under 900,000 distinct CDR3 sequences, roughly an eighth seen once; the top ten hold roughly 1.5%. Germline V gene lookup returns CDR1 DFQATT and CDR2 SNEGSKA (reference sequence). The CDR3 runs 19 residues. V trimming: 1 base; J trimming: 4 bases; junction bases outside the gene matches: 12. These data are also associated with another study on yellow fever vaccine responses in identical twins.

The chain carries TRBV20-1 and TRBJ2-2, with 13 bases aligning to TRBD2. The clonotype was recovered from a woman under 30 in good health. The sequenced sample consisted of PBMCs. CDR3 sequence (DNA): TGCAGTGCTAGAGTCTGGACTAGCGGGAGAACGGGCGGCACCGGGGAGCTGTTTTTT. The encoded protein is CSARVWTSGRTGGTGELFF.